Presented here are 27 T cell receptor beta chains from one specimen sequenced in a study of spatial heterogeneity in lung cancer (dated by TCRdb to about 2019). Results and caveats for the whole study, not just this receptor: A correlation was observed between the number of expanded intratumoral alpha and beta TCRs and the tumor nonsynonymous mutation count.

Library prep was done by 5' RACE. The reads were generated on a NextSeq 500. Using fastp trimming at Q25 and MiXCR clonotype assembly, TCRdb reanalyzed the public sequencing data and kept in-frame beta chains. Every entry covers one CDR3 protein and lists the most common genes and DNA from its rows. The sample has over a thousand distinct CDR3 sequences on record, less than 20% of them singletons. The ten most abundant clones make up around 15% of the sample. For these TCRs, the target antigens are not known. What the time point label conveys for this sample: sample taken at primary tumor resection. Sequencing used lung tumor tissue, obtained at surgery. Receptors were obtained from a male donor with early-stage non-small cell lung cancer.

In the case of this clonotype: For a library built for alpha chains, this beta chain is a stray read; little rests on its size. The chain has TRBV24-1 and TRBJ1-2; D is unclear. Germline V gives CDR1 KGHDR, CDR2 SFDVKD. CDR3 length: 11 amino acids. Trimming removed 1 base at V and 8 bases at J, with 4 bases between. The CDR3 here is CATSDFGGYTF. The CDR3, as DNA: TGTGCCACCAGTGATTTCGGCGGCTACACCTTC.

By share, this clonotype ranks as medium-sized. Since the library was made to target alpha chains, this beta chain is a stray read and its abundance is not meaningful. The chain recombines TRBV11-3 with TRBJ2-1, with a possible D match to TRBD1 (6 bases). The CDR3 is 13 residues long. Trimming cost V 1 base and J 9 bases, with 10 bases left between them. Per germline, CDR1 SGHNT and CDR2 YENEEA. The CDR3 spells CASSLVQGSEQFF. The CDR3 DNA follows: TGTGCCAGCAGCTTAGTACAGGGATCTGAGCAGTTCTTC.

This clonotype is categorized as medium-sized. This beta chain is off target for a library built for alpha chains, so its abundance means little. The chain links TRBV5-4 to TRBJ1-1; TRBD1 matches 7 bases. The CDR3 spans 14 residues. Germline trimming cut 4 bases from V and 0 bases from J; bases unmatched to any gene: 3. Germline V gives CDR1 SGHNT, CDR2 YYREEE (reference sequence). The CDR3 sequence: CASSMGQLNTEAFF. The CDR3 DNA is TGTGCCAGCAGCATGGGACAGTTGAACACTGAAGCTTTCTTT.

This clonotype ranks as large (0.1 to 1%). A library made for alpha chains picked up this beta chain off target, so its size means little. CDR3 DNA sequence: TGTGCCAGCAGCGAAGGGGGCACAGATACGCAGTATTTT. Translating it yields CASSEGGTDTQYF. The chain has TRBV7-3 and TRBJ2-3; tentatively, D is TRBD1 (5 bases). CDR1 is SGHTA, CDR2 FQGTGA, per germline. This CDR3 spans 13 amino acids. The V gene lost 5 bases and the J gene lost 1 base, with 7 bases spanning the gap.

This clonotype turned up a few times. This beta chain slipped into a library made for alpha chains as a stray read, so its size is not meaningful. This chain connects TRBV20-1 to TRBJ1-1, with D unclear. Trimming took off 6 bases at V and 5 bases at J, with 10 bases between the two ends. Germline lookup yields CDR1 DFQATT and CDR2 SNEGSKA (reference sequence). The CDR3 consists of 11 residues. As DNA, the CDR3 is TGCAGTGCCCCTCGACAAACTGAAGCTTTCTTT. Its translation: CSAPRQTEAFF.

Regarding this clonotype: Within a library made for alpha chains, this beta chain is off target, and its count is uninformative. The chain joins TRBV18 to TRBJ2-5; no clear D. Trimming removed 6 bases from V and 3 bases from J, with 8 bases in between. Germline V gives CDR1 KGHSH, CDR2 LQKENI. This CDR3 has 12 residues. CDR3 sequence: CASSMGEETQYF. CDR3 bases: TGTGCCAGCTCCATGGGTGAAGAGACCCAGTACTTC. Combining the CDR3 with reference TRBV18 and TRBJ2-5 gives the whole variable domain NAGVMQNPRHLVRRRGQEARLRCSPMKGHSHVYWYRQLPEEGLKFMVYLQKENIIDESGMPKERFSAEFPKEGPSILRIQQVVRGDSAAYFCASSMGEETQYFGPGTRLLVL.

This clonotype was detected only a few times. A much larger clone differs from this one at a single base, so this may be a read error. In a library made to pick up alpha chains, this beta chain is a stray read with a size that means little. The rearrangement links TRBV29-1 to TRBJ1-2; TRBD1 might be the D (5 bases). This CDR3 spans 13 amino acids. Looked up from germline, CDR1 is SQVTM and CDR2 is ANQGSEA. The CDR3 DNA reads TGCTGTACATGGGACCGGGACGACTATGGCTACACCTTC. Translating it yields CCTWDRDDYGYTF.

A note on this clonotype: Being off target in a library aimed at alpha chains, this beta chain has a size of little meaning. The chain joins TRBV12-5 to TRBJ2-4; a possible D gene is TRBD1 (5 bases). The CDR3 is 13 residues long. Trimming pared 4 bases from V and 8 bases from J, leaving 12 bases between. The germline V gene has CDR1 LGHNT and CDR2 FRNRAP. DNA of the CDR3: TGTGCTAGTGGTTATTCAGGGTTGGACATTCAGTACTTC. Protein sequence: CASGYSGLDIQYF.

By frequency in the sample, this clonotype is medium-sized. Since it is a stray read in a library aimed at alpha chains, this beta chain has a size that is not meaningful. The gene calls are TRBV28 and TRBJ2-7; no clear D gene. CDR1 and CDR2 from the germline V gene are MDHEN and SYDVKM. Trimming removed 4 bases at V and 7 bases at J, with 11 bases between. This CDR3 contains 12 residues. The CDR3: CASSSYLGEQYF. The CDR3 DNA reads as TGTGCCAGCAGTTCTTACCTTGGGGAGCAGTACTTC.

This clonotype is large in the sample. Within a library made for alpha chains, this beta chain is off target, and its count is uninformative. In nucleotides, the CDR3 is TGTGCCAGCAGCTCTGGACCGCAGGATGAGCAGTTCTTC. This sequence encodes CASSSGPQDEQFF. The rearrangement links TRBV7-9 to TRBJ2-1; unclear D gene. CDR1 is SEHNR and CDR2 is FQNEAQ in the germline V gene (reference sequence). Trimming removed 4 bases from V and 8 bases from J, with 12 bases in between. CDR3 length equals 13 residues. Based on the CDR3 plus reference TRBV7-9 and TRBJ2-1, the full variable domain is DTGVSQNPRHKITKRGQNVTFRCDPISEHNRLYWYRQTLGQGPEFLTYFQNEAQLEKSRLLSDRFSAERPKGSFSTLEIQRTEQGDSAMYLCASSSGPQDEQFFGPGTRLTVL.

This clonotype is labeled medium-sized. This beta chain represents an off-target read in a library built for alpha chains; its size is of limited meaning. The J gene is TRBJ2-7, the V gene TRBV2; D is perhaps TRBD2 (7 bases). The V end was cut by 4 bases, the J end by 4 bases, with 14 bases between. CDR1 and CDR2 (germline): SNHLY, FYNNEI. CDR3 length: 14 residues. The CDR3 is CASSVGGGRYEQYF. In nucleotides, the CDR3 is TGTGCCAGCAGTGTAGGGGGAGGGCGATACGAGCAGTACTTC.

With regard to this clonotype: Because this beta chain is a stray read in a library intended to capture alpha chains, its abundance should not be given much weight. V is TRBV20-1 and J is TRBJ2-1, with 10 bases matching TRBD1. Trimming took 3 bases from V and 5 from J; bases not matched to a gene: 7. CDR3 length: 15 residues. CDR1 and CDR2 (germline): DFQATT, SNEGSKA (reference sequence). The CDR3 DNA follows: TGCAGTGCTAGCCTACCAGACAGGGGGCACAATGAGCAGTTCTTC. Translated, it gives CSASLPDRGHNEQFF.

This clonotype is labeled as large. This beta chain is an off-target read within a library intended for alpha chains, so its frequency means little. The chain recombines TRBV7-2 with TRBJ1-6; 8 positions agree with TRBD1. Germline CDR1 SGHTA, CDR2 FQGNSA. The V gene end was trimmed by 5 bases and the J gene end by 4 bases; junction bases not matched to a gene: 10. This CDR3 is built from 17 residues. The CDR3 DNA sequence: TGTGCCAGCAGCCCCCCCAGGACAGGGCTATATAATTCACCCCTCCACTTT. Translating gives CASSPPRTGLYNSPLHF.

This clonotype ranks as medium-sized (0.01 to 0.1%). The library was prepared for alpha chains; this beta chain is a stray read, so its frequency means little. This chain joins TRBV25-1 and TRBJ1-1, with D tentatively TRBD1 (5 bases). Trimming shortened V by 3 bases and J by 0 bases, and 11 bases separated the two germline ends. The germline CDR1 and CDR2 sequences are MGHDK and SYGVNS. The length of the CDR3 is 15 residues. CDR3 protein: CASSDGTGLNTEAFF. As DNA, the CDR3 is TGTGCCAGCAGTGACGGGACTGGGTTGAACACTGAAGCTTTCTTT. Full variable domain (rest looked up from reference TRBV25-1 and TRBJ1-1): EADIYQTPRYLVIGTGKKITLECSQTMGHDKMYWYQQDPGMELHLIHYSYGVNSTEKGDLSSESTVSRIRTEHFPLTLESARPSHTSQYLCASSDGTGLNTEAFFGQGTRLTVV.

Points on this clonotype: In a library made to pick up alpha chains, this beta chain is a stray read with a size that means little. The genes are TRBV11-1 and TRBJ1-2; 7 bases fit TRBD1. CDR1 and CDR2 (germline): SGHAT, FQDESV (reference sequence). The CDR3 is 13 amino acids. V gave up 4 bases and J gave up 5 bases; unmatched junction bases: 4. The CDR3 sequence: CASSSDRDYGYTF. The CDR3, as DNA: TGTGCCAGCAGCTCCGACAGGGATTATGGCTACACCTTC.

Worth noting for this clonotype: Found in a library prepared for alpha chains, this beta chain is an off-target read, and its abundance has little meaning. The chain employs TRBV7-9 and TRBJ2-3; D tentatively reads TRBD1 or TRBD2 (5 bases each). The CDR3 totals 14 residues. The ends were cut back, 7 bases at V and 5 bases at J, with 16 bases in the middle. Germline CDR1 and CDR2: SEHNR and FQNEAQ (reference sequence). Here the CDR3 DNA reads TGTGCCAGCAATCTACTGGGGGTTGGAGATACGCAGTATTTT. This codes for CASNLLGVGDTQYF.

This clonotype rates as medium-sized. The library was designed around alpha chains, so this beta chain is a stray read whose abundance carries little weight. The chain links TRBV28 to TRBJ2-7; no clear D. The CDR3 extends over 14 amino acids. Per germline, CDR1 MDHEN and CDR2 SYDVKM. V was shortened by 3 bases and J by 2 bases, with 11 bases between the two germline ends. This chain's CDR3 is CASSLTLQTYEQYF. DNA of the CDR3: TGTGCCAGCAGTTTGACACTCCAGACCTACGAGCAGTACTTC.

Points on this clonotype: This beta chain represents an off-target read in a library built for alpha chains; its size is of limited meaning. The J gene is TRBJ1-2, the V gene TRBV9; maybe TRBD1 (6 bases). V was cut by 4 bases and J by 8 bases, with 18 bases left in between. Germline CDR1 is SGDLS and CDR2 is YYNGEE. The CDR3 extends over 14 amino acids. CDR3 nucleotide sequence: TGTGCCAGCAGCAACCCTGGAGGGGGTGAGGGCTACACCTTC. Translation: CASSNPGGGEGYTF.

Remarks on this clonotype: This beta chain is a stray sequence in a library constructed for alpha chains; its clone size is not meaningful. The V call is TRBV4-2, the J call TRBJ2-1, with D perhaps matching TRBD2 (5 bases). There are 13 residues in the CDR3. With 6 bases removed from V and 3 bases from J, the gap between germline ends came to 9 bases. Germline values: CDR1 LGHNA, CDR2 YNFKEQ. CDR3 loop: CASRGGYYNEQFF. CDR3 in DNA: TGTGCCAGCAGAGGCGGGTACTACAATGAGCAGTTCTTC.

This clonotype is deemed large. As an off-target read in a library built for alpha chains, this beta chain has a frequency of little significance. The rearrangement joins TRBV15 to TRBJ1-4; possible D gene TRBD1, 5 bases. Germline V gene data show CDR1 as LNHNV and CDR2 as YYDKDF (reference sequence). Trimming left V 0 bases short and J 8 bases short, with 13 bases between. The CDR3 has 15 amino acids. The CDR3 protein is CATSRDGTNDEKLFF. CDR3 nucleotides: TGTGCCACCAGCAGAGATGGGACCAACGACGAAAAACTGTTTTTT.

Relative to its sample, this clonotype is medium-sized. With the library built for alpha chains, this beta chain is off target and its frequency is not meaningful. This rearrangement joins TRBV29-1 to TRBJ2-5; 8 nucleotides align to TRBD1. The germline V gene encodes CDR1 SQVTM and CDR2 ANQGSEA. The V and J ends lost 1 base and 4 bases, in that order; junction bases with no gene match: 14. The CDR3 consists of 17 residues. CDR3: CSVEGITRTGSGETQYF. The CDR3 DNA reads as TGCAGCGTTGAAGGCATTACGCGGACAGGGTCTGGAGAGACCCAGTACTTC.

Notes on this clonotype: This beta chain is off target for a library built for alpha chains, so its abundance means little. CDR3 sequence reads: CAIDRGQTQNTGELFF. CDR3 nucleotide sequence: TGTGCCATCGACAGGGGGCAAACCCAGAACACCGGGGAGCTGTTTTTT. This rearrangement joins TRBV11-3 to TRBJ2-2; 10 bases are a match to TRBD1. The CDR3 is 16 residues long. Germline V lookup: CDR1 SGHNT, CDR2 YENEEA. V was pared by 10 bases and J by 1 base, with 9 bases of the junction left unmatched.

In its sample, this clonotype is medium-sized. A library prepared for alpha chains yielded this beta chain as an off-target read; its size is of little meaning. The V gene is TRBV27, the J gene TRBJ2-4, with 10 bases identical to TRBD1. The CDR3 sequence is 13 residues long. Germline assignment: CDR1 MNHEY and CDR2 SMNVEV (reference sequence). V shed 7 bases, J shed 5 bases, and the junction held 2 bases outside the gene matches. CDR3 coding DNA: TGTGCCAGCAAAGGGACAGGGGAAAACATTCAGTACTTC. Amino acid sequence: CASKGTGENIQYF.

This clonotype has only a few counts. This beta chain turned up in a library designed for alpha chains; as an off-target read, its abundance says little. This sequence joins TRBV30 and TRBJ2-7; D gene uncertain. Trimming shortened V by 0 bases and J by 6 bases, and 9 bases separated the two germline ends. CDR1 and CDR2 from the germline V gene are GTSNPN and SVGIG (reference sequence). CDR3 length: 12 residues. CDR3 coding DNA: TGTGCCTGGAGTGTACTCGACGGCGAGCAGTACTTC. This sequence encodes CAWSVLDGEQYF.

Judged by abundance, this clonotype is medium-sized. This beta chain slipped into a library made for alpha chains as a stray read, so its size is not meaningful. The rearrangement uses TRBV24-1 and TRBJ2-5; D possibly uses TRBD1 or TRBD2 (5 bases each). V lost 4 bases and J 10 bases, leaving 9 bases between the germline ends. Germline V gene sequence: CDR1 KGHDR, CDR2 SFDVKD. The CDR3 contains 11 residues. The CDR3 nucleotides are TGTGCCACCAGTGACCGAGGGGACCAGTACTTC. Its translation is CATSDRGDQYF.

In regard to this clonotype: The library was designed around alpha chains, so this beta chain is a stray read whose abundance carries little weight. The chain carries TRBV7-9 and TRBJ1-6; 7 bases fit TRBD1. The CDR3 is 14 residues long. Germline-derived CDR1 and CDR2 are SEHNR and FQNEAQ (reference sequence). V was pared by 2 bases and J by 10 bases, with 5 bases of the junction left unmatched. CDR3 sequence reads: CASSLSGGASPLHF. Here the CDR3 DNA reads TGTGCCAGCAGCTTATCAGGGGGAGCGTCACCCCTCCACTTT.

This clonotype qualifies as large (0.1 to 1%). The library was prepared for alpha chains; this beta chain is a stray read, so its frequency means little. The genes are TRBV2 and TRBJ1-5, with 9 bases identical to TRBD1. V gave up 4 bases and J gave up 1 base; unmatched junction bases: 5. The germline gives CDR1 SNHLY, CDR2 FYNNEI. The CDR3 consists of 16 residues. Written as DNA, the CDR3 is TGTGCCAGCAGTGTACAGGGGGCAGGGAGCAATCAGCCCCAGCATTTT. This encodes CASSVQGAGSNQPQHF.